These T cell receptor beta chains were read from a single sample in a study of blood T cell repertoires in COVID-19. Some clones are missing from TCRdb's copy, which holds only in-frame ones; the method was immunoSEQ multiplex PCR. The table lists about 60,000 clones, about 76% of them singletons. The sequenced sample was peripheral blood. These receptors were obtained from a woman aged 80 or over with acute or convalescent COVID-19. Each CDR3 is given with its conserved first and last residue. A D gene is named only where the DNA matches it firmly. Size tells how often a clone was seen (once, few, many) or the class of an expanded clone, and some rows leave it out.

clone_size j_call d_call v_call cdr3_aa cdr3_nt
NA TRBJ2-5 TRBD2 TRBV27 CASSFAGVGETQYF TGTGCCAGCAGTTTCGCGGGAGTGGGAGAGACCCAGTACTTC
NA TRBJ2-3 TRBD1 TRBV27 CASRGTGRNTQYF TGTGCCAGCAGGGGGACAGGGCGCAATACGCAGTATTTT
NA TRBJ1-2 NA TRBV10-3 CAISEGGRGYGYTF TGTGCCATCAGTGAAGGGGGTAGGGGCTATGGCTACACCTTC
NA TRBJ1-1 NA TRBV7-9 CASSGGRGTEAFF TGTGCCAGCAGCGGAGGCAGGGGAACTGAAGCTTTCTTT
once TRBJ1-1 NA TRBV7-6 CASSLARGGNTEAFF TGTGCCAGCAGCTTAGCTAGGGGGGGAAACACTGAAGCTTTCTTT
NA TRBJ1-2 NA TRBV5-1 CASSSGGNTGYTF TGCGCCAGCAGCTCCGGAGGAAACACGGGCTACACCTTC
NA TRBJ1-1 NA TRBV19 CASSISRLEAFF TGTGCCAGTAGTATCTCACGGTTAGAAGCTTTCTTT
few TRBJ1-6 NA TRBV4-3 CASSQGQNSPLHF TGCGCCAGCAGCCAAGGACAGAATTCACCCCTCCACTTT
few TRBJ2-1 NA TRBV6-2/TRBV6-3 CASSYSAPRGIYNEQFF TGTGCCAGCAGTTACTCGGCTCCAAGGGGAATTTACAATGAGCAGTTCTTC
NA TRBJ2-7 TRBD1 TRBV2 CASGEQGGSYEQYF TGTGCCAGCGGTGAACAAGGGGGCAGCTACGAGCAGTACTTC
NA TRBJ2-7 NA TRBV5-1 CASSVGTLGYEQYF TGCGCCAGCAGCGTCGGGACTCTCGGCTACGAGCAGTACTTC
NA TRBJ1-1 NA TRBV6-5 CASSRSSTVNTEAFF TGTGCCAGCAGCCGTTCCTCGACAGTGAACACTGAAGCTTTCTTT
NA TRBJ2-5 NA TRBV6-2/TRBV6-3 CASSHLGTQQETQYF TGTGCCAGCAGTCACTTAGGGACTCAACAAGAGACCCAGTACTTC
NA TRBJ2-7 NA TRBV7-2 CASSLREGDEQYF TGTGCCAGCAGCTTGAGGGAGGGGGACGAGCAGTACTTC
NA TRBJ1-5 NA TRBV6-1 CASSDTPGQGGNQPQHF TGTGCCAGCAGTGACACACCAGGTCAGGGAGGAAATCAGCCCCAGCATTTT
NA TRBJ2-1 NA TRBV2 CASSVLGYEQFF TGTGCCAGCAGTGTTCTAGGCTATGAGCAGTTCTTC
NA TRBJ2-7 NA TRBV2 CASRTGGSPVEQYF TGTGCCAGCAGGACAGGTGGGTCCCCTGTCGAGCAGTACTTC
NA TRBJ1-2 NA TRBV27 CASSPGGRGPYGYTF TGTGCCAGCAGTCCGGGAGGTCGAGGGCCTTATGGCTACACCTTC
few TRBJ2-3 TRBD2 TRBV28 CASSLLAGANTQYF TGTGCCAGCAGTTTATTGGCGGGAGCTAACACGCAGTATTTT
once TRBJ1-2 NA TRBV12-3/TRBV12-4 CASSPRTDGYTF TGTGCCAGCAGTCCCCGGACAGACGGCTACACCTTC
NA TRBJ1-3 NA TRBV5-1 CASSPLGGPGNTIYF TGCGCCAGCAGCCCCCTCGGAGGCCCTGGAAACACCATATATTTT
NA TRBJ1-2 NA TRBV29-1 CSVDRGAYGYTF TGCAGCGTTGACAGGGGAGCCTATGGCTACACCTTC
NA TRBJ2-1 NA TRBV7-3 CASSSGGSRAYNEQFF TGTGCCAGCAGCTCGGGGGGCTCGAGGGCGTACAATGAGCAGTTCTTC
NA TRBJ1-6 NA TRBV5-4 CASSAQGTHSPLHF TGTGCCAGCAGCGCACAAGGGACTCACTCACCCCTCCACTTT
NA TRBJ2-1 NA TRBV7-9 CASSLERAANEQFF TGTGCCAGCAGCTTAGAGAGGGCCGCCAATGAGCAGTTCTTC
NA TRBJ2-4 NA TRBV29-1 CSVEEVQGQGIQYF TGCAGCGTTGAGGAGGTTCAAGGGCAGGGGATTCAGTACTTC
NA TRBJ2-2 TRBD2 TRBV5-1 CASSGGTSAGELFF TGCGCCAGCAGCGGAGGGACTAGCGCCGGGGAGCTGTTTTTT
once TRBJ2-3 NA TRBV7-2 CASSYGTSFSDTQYF TGTGCCAGCAGCTATGGGACTTCCTTTTCAGATACGCAGTATTTT
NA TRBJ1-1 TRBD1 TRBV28 CASSAQGALNTEAFF TGTGCCAGCAGTGCACAGGGGGCGTTGAACACTGAAGCTTTCTTT
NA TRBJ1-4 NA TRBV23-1 CASGHPRVDEKLFF TGCGCCAGCGGCCACCCGAGGGTGGATGAAAAACTGTTTTTT
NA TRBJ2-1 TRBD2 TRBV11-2 CASSLAGGPVEQFF TGTGCCAGCAGCTTGGCGGGAGGGCCCGTTGAGCAGTTCTTC
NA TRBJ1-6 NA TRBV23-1 CASSHHRRQAQYNSPLHF TGCGCCAGCAGTCACCATCGACGACAGGCCCAATATAATTCACCCCTCCACTTT
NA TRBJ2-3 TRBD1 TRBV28 CASSLLLWDRLSDTTSTDTQYF TGTGCCAGCAGTTTGCTTCTCTGGGACAGGCTTTCCGACACAACTAGCACAGATACGCAGTATTTT
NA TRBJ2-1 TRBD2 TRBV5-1 CASSSLAGDNEQFF TGCGCCAGCAGCTCACTAGCGGGGGACAATGAGCAGTTCTTC
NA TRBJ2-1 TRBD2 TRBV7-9 CASGVAGGSYNEQFF TGTGCCAGCGGGGTAGCGGGAGGCTCCTACAATGAGCAGTTCTTC
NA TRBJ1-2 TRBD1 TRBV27 CASRYRDRGRGYGYTF TGTGCCAGCAGGTACCGGGACAGGGGGCGCGGCTATGGCTACACCTTC
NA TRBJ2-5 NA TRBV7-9 CASSSGGSQETQYF TGTGCCAGCAGCTCCGGGGGAAGCCAAGAGACCCAGTACTTC